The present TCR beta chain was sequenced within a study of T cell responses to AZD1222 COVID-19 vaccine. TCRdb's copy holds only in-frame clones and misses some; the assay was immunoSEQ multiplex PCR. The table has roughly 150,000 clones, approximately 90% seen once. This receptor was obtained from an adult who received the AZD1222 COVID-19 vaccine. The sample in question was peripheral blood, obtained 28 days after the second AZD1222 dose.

CDR3 DNA: TGCAGTGCTCCGAGGAACACTGAAGCTTTCTTT. Amino acid sequence: CSAPRNTEAFF. The V and J genes are TRBV20-1 and TRBJ1-1; D is unclear. The V end was cut by 5 bases, the J end by 1 base, with 5 bases between. The CDR3 totals 11 residues. CDR1 is DFQATT, CDR2 SNEGSKA, per germline (reference sequence).